Included here is one T cell receptor beta chain sequence, with context. As processed by the authors: It was from reference gene primer amplification that nucleated cell counts were estimated. The method was immunoSEQ multiplex PCR; TCRdb's version includes in-frame clones alone and lacks a portion of them. The V and J calls and the clone size are those of that table, but D and trimming were determined from the DNA. The sample has approximately 92,000 clones; around nine tenths are singletons. The entry originates in a study of blood T cell repertoires in COVID-19. On the study more broadly: Samples taken during acute and convalescent COVID-19 were collected in the United States, Italy and Spain. Nucleic acid was either cDNA or gDNA, and it came from T cells, B-cell-depleted T cells, or PBMCs.

Trimming took off 0 bases at V and 3 bases at J, with 12 bases between the two ends. CDR3 length: 16 residues. Germline CDR1 LGHNA, CDR2 YSLEER. Followed longitudinally, the Seattle patients had been enrolled during active infection. The rearrangement links TRBV4-3 to TRBJ1-5, with no clear D. This sequence was found in a woman in her sixties with COVID-19, enrolled during active disease. The sequenced sample consisted of peripheral blood. The CDR3 region has the DNA TGCGCCAGCAGCCAAGATTACCGGCAGGTCAATCAGCCCCAGCATTTT. Translated, it gives CASSQDYRQVNQPQHF.